The 18 T cell receptor beta chains given below trace back to one sample, sequenced in a study of graft-versus-host responses after intestinal transplantation (dated by TCRdb to 2020 to 2022). The library came from the immunoSEQ multiplex PCR assay. As stored in TCRdb, this immuneACCESS dataset retains in-frame rearrangements with V and J assigned. A fraction of the clones does not appear; measured against another copy, unresolved V genes explain less than half of the discrepancy, and the remainder lacks a known reason. This sample holds about 120,000 clones; 90% to 95% were observed only once. The top ten clonotypes cover more than 0.1% of the sample. What the time point label conveys for this sample: cells obtained before transplantation from donor or recipient. Their specific antigens are unknown. This sample comprised unstimulated CD4+ T cells sorted from spleen or lymph node cells, obtained before intestinal transplant. Receptor source: a human donor who received an intestinal transplant.

The chain employs TRBV25-1 and TRBJ2-4; perhaps D is TRBD1 or TRBD2 (5 bases each). Germline V gives CDR1 MGHDK, CDR2 SYGVNS. CDR3 length: 14 amino acids. Between the trimmed V and J ends, which lost 0 bases and 4 bases, there was a span of 7 bases. The CDR3 nucleotides are TGTGCCAGCAGTGAATACAGGGAGAAAAACATTCAGTACTTC. Protein: CASSEYREKNIQYF.

The chain links TRBV11-1 to TRBJ1-1, with 10 bases matching TRBD1. Germline V gene sequence: CDR1 SGHAT, CDR2 FQDESV (reference sequence). Trimming removed 5 bases from V and 4 bases from J; junction bases left unmatched: 10. This CDR3 contains 16 residues. CDR3 DNA sequence: TGTGCCAGCAGCCGGACAGGGGGTCGTCGGGCCACTGAAGCTTTCTTT. It translates to CASSRTGGRRATEAFF. Complete variable domain (other parts from reference TRBV11-1 and TRBJ1-1): EAEVAQSPRYKITEKSQAVAFWCDPISGHATLYWYRQILGQGPELLVQFQDESVVDDSQLPKDRFSAERLKGVDSTLKIQPAELGDSAMYLCASSRTGGRRATEAFFGQGTRLTVV.

The J gene is TRBJ2-2, the V gene TRBV2, with D unresolved. V was shortened by 6 bases and J by 7 bases, with 12 bases between the two germline ends. CDR1 and CDR2 (germline): SNHLY, FYNNEI. The length of the CDR3 is 13 residues. This CDR3 reads CASRRTPGGELFF. The CDR3 coding sequence is TGTGCCAGCAGGCGGACCCCAGGCGGGGAGCTGTTTTTT.

V and J are TRBV9 and TRBJ2-2, with D perhaps matching TRBD2 (5 bases). The ends were cut back, 0 bases at V and 3 bases at J, with 12 bases in the middle. In germline, CDR1 is SGDLS, CDR2 YYNGEE. This CDR3 comprises 16 residues. CDR3 region: CASSVEVRRDTGELFF. The CDR3 DNA follows: TGTGCCAGCAGCGTAGAGGTGAGGCGGGACACCGGGGAGCTGTTTTTT.

The rearrangement uses TRBV25-1 and TRBJ2-5; TRBD2 is a possible D gene (5 bases). This CDR3 comprises 13 residues. V dropped 3 bases and J dropped 7 bases, with 12 bases sitting between them. In germline, CDR1 is MGHDK, CDR2 SYGVNS. The DNA of the CDR3 is TGTGCCAGCAGTGAGATGGGTCGGGGGACCCAGTACTTC. It translates to CASSEMGRGTQYF.

The V call is TRBV5-1, the J call TRBJ2-5; TRBD1 agrees at 7 bases. Looked up from germline, CDR1 is SGHRS and CDR2 is YFSETQ. This CDR3 is 13 amino acids long. Trimming took 3 bases from V and 3 from J; bases not matched to a gene: 2. The CDR3 loop is CASSSGQKETQYF. The CDR3 bases are TGCGCCAGCAGCTCGGGACAGAAAGAGACCCAGTACTTC.

The V and J genes are TRBV5-1 and TRBJ1-4, with 7 bases lining up with TRBD1. V was pared by 0 bases and J by 0 bases, with 2 bases of the junction left unmatched. The CDR3 spans 16 residues. CDR1 is SGHRS and CDR2 is YFSETQ in the germline V gene. As DNA, the CDR3 is TGCGCCAGCAGCTTGGGGGACAGAGCAACTAATGAAAAACTGTTTTTT. Protein sequence: CASSLGDRATNEKLFF.

This sequence joins TRBV7-9 and TRBJ1-5; maybe TRBD1 (6 bases). Germline V gene lookup returns CDR1 SEHNR and CDR2 FQNEAQ (reference sequence). Trimming cost V 3 bases and J 6 bases, with 12 bases left between them. The CDR3 has 14 residues. This CDR3 is CASSFSGATQPQHF. The CDR3 region has the DNA TGTGCCAGCAGCTTTTCGGGGGCAACTCAGCCCCAGCATTTT.

The V call is TRBV5-1, the J call TRBJ2-7, with D unclear. Deletions cut 3 bases from V and 2 bases from J, with 12 bases between. The CDR3 runs 14 residues. Germline CDR1 is SGHRS and CDR2 is YFSETQ. CDR3 coding DNA: TGCGCCAGCAGCTCGTCCGGCGGTACCTACGAGCAGTACTTC. Protein product: CASSSSGGTYEQYF. The complete variable domain, with remaining parts taken from reference TRBV5-1 and TRBJ2-7, reads KAGVTQTPRYLIKTRGQQVTLSCSPISGHRSVSWYQQTPGQGLQFLFEYFSETQRNKGNFPGRFSGRQFSNSRSEMNVSTLELGDSALYLCASSSSGGTYEQYFGPGTRLTVT.

This clone was observed once. The chain employs TRBV2 and TRBJ1-4; D is unclear. CDR1 and CDR2 (germline): SNHLY, FYNNEI. The V gene lost 6 bases and the J gene lost 8 bases, with 16 bases spanning the gap. The CDR3 length is 14 residues. The CDR3 bases are TGTGCCAGCAGAGCTCGGCAAAAAAAGGAAAAACTGTTTTTT. Amino acids: CASRARQKKEKLFF.

The chain employs TRBV7-8 and TRBJ1-2; TRBD1 matches at 7 bases. The CDR3 runs 14 residues. V shed 1 base, J shed 4 bases, and the junction held 3 bases outside the gene matches. Per the germline V gene, CDR1 is SGHVS and CDR2 is FQNEAQ. The CDR3 loop reads CASSLVRGAYGYTF. For the CDR3, the DNA is TGTGCCAGCAGCTTAGTCAGGGGGGCCTATGGCTACACCTTC.

The chain joins TRBV2 to TRBJ2-1, with 9 nucleotides matching TRBD2. J gave up 1 base and V 4 bases, and 8 bases lay outside the gene matches. The CDR3 totals 17 residues. Germline CDR1 reads SNHLY; CDR2 reads FYNNEI. The CDR3 DNA reads as TGTGCCAGCAGTGGGGTTAGCGGGAGTGGGTCCTACAATGAGCAGTTCTTC. Translation: CASSGVSGSGSYNEQFF.

CDR3 sequence: CASSLRGVNTEAFF. For the CDR3, the DNA is TGTGCCAGCAGTTTGAGGGGTGTGAACACTGAAGCTTTCTTT. This rearrangement joins TRBV2 to TRBJ1-1, with D possibly matching TRBD1 (5 bases). Between the trimmed V and J ends, which lost 5 bases and 0 bases, there was a span of 10 bases. This CDR3 is 14 amino acids long. Germline V gives CDR1 SNHLY, CDR2 FYNNEI. The entire variable domain, with the rest obtained from reference TRBV2 and TRBJ1-1, is as follows: EPEVTQTPSHQVTQMGQEVILRCVPISNHLYFYWYRQILGQKVEFLVSFYNNEISEKSEIFDDQFSVERPDGSNFTLKIRSTKLEDSAMYFCASSLRGVNTEAFFGQGTRLTVV.

This chain links TRBV6-5 with TRBJ2-1; the match to TRBD2 covers 9 bases. CDR1 is MNHEY, CDR2 SVGAGI, per germline. V lost 4 bases, J lost 4 bases, and 5 bases stayed unmatched. The CDR3 runs to 15 residues. CDR3 sequence reads: CASSSRLAGYNEQFF. CDR3 coding DNA: TGTGCCAGCAGTTCTCGCCTAGCGGGATACAATGAGCAGTTCTTC.

V usage is TRBV5-1 and J usage is TRBJ2-1, with 8 bases fitting TRBD1. Unmatched junction bases numbered 5, after V lost 0 bases and J lost 3 bases. CDR1 and CDR2 (germline): SGHRS, YFSETQ. This CDR3 contains 16 residues. The CDR3 here is CASSLDRGVVYNEQFF. CDR3 coding DNA: TGCGCCAGCAGCTTGGACAGGGGGGTGGTCTACAATGAGCAGTTCTTC.

V and J are TRBV30 and TRBJ2-7, with 12 positions matching TRBD1. With 2 bases clipped from V and 2 bases from J, the junction kept 1 base outside the gene matches. CDR1 is GTSNPN, CDR2 SVGIG, per germline (reference sequence). This CDR3 contains 14 residues. The CDR3 spells CAWSWDRGPYEQYF. CDR3 sequence (DNA): TGTGCCTGGAGTTGGGACAGGGGGCCCTACGAGCAGTACTTC.

The chain uses TRBV7-9 and TRBJ2-6; D not certain. Germline V gene sequence: CDR1 SEHNR, CDR2 FQNEAQ (reference sequence). The CDR3 loop spans 16 amino acids. The V end was cut by 0 bases, the J end by 0 bases, with 6 bases between. As DNA, the CDR3 is TGTGCCAGCAGCTTAGCGGCAGGCTCTGGGGCCAACGTCCTGACTTTC. Translating it yields CASSLAAGSGANVLTF.

The rearrangement uses TRBV5-6 and TRBJ2-3; a weak D match, TRBD1 (5 bases). V was cut by 0 bases and J by 1 base, with 9 bases left in between. The germline CDR1 and CDR2 sequences are SGHDT and YYEEEE. The CDR3 has 15 residues. DNA of the CDR3: TGTGCCAGCAGCTTGGGGGGCAGGGGCACAGATACGCAGTATTTT. It translates to CASSLGGRGTDTQYF.